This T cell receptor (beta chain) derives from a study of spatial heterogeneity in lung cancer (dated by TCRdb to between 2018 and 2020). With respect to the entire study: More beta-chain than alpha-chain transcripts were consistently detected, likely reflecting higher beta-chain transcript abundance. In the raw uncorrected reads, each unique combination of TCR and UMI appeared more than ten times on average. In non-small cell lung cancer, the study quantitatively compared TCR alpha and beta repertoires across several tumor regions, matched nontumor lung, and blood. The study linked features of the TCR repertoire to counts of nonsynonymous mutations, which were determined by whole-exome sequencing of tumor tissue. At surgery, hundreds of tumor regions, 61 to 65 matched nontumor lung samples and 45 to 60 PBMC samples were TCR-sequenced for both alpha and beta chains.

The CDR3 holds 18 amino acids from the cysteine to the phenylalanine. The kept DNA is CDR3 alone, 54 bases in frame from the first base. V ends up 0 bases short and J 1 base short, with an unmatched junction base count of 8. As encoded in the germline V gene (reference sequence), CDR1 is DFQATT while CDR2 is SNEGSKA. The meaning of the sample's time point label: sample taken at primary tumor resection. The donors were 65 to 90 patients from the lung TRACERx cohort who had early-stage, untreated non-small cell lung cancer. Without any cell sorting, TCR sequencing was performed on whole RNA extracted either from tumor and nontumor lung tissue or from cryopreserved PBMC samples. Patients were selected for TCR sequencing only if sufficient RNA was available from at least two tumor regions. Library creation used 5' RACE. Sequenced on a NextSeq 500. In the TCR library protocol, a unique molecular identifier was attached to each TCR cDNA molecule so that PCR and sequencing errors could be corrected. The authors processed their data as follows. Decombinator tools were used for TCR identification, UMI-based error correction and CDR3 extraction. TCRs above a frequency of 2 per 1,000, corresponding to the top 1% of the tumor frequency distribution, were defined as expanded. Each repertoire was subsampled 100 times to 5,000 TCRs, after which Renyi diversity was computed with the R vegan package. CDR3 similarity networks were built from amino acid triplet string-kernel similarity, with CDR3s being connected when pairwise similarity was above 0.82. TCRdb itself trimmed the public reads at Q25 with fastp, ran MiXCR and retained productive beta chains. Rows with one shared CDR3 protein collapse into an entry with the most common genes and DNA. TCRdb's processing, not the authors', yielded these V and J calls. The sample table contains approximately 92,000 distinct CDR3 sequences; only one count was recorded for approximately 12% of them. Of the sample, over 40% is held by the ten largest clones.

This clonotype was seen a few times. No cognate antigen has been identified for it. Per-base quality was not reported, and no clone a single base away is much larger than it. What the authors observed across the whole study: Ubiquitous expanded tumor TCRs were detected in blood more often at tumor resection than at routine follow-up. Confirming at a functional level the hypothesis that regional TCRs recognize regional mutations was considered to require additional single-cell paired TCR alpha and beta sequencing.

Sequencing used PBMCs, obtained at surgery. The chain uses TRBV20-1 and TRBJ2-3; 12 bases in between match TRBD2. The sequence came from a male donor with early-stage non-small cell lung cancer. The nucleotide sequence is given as TGCAGTGCTAGAGAGGATCGGACTAGCGGGGTCCGCACAGATACGCAGTATTTT. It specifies CSAREDRTSGVRTDTQYF.